This T cell receptor (beta chain) was documented in a study of T cells in narcolepsy. As for the study in general: Enrolled donors included narcolepsy type 1 or type 2 patients and healthy controls.

Broader study findings: Some memory CD4+ repertoires had no autoreactive clone sequences. HCRT-specific and TRIB2-specific autoreactive clonotypes appeared among same-patient CSF and blood CD4+ clonotypes. Blood of same and different patients, but not healthy controls, reportedly held recurring autoreactive clonotypes.

Produced via immunoSEQ multiplex PCR; TCRdb's table is partial and in-frame only. The repertoire has tens of thousands of clones, roughly four fifths of them found once; the top ten carry under 2%. On this clone itself: Its antigen is unidentified.

Germline CDR1 is SGHTA and CDR2 is FQGNSA. V was trimmed by 2 bases and J by 3 bases, leaving 11 bases between them. The CDR3 runs to 14 residues. The sequence was obtained from a human donor in good health. V gene TRBV7-2 combines with J gene TRBJ2-7; a possible D gene is TRBD2 (6 bases). The sequenced sample was memory (CD45RA-) CD4+ T cells from blood. This CDR3 reads CASSLSQGLYEQYF. CDR3 bases: TGTGCCAGCAGCTTAAGCCAGGGACTCTACGAGCAGTACTTC.